This TCR beta chain was recovered during a study of blood T cell repertoires in COVID-19. This table comes from immunoSEQ multiplex PCR, and its TCRdb copy is limited to in-frame clones, with some not included. This table holds a few hundred thousand clones, less than 90% found once. Enrollment of patients from Seattle took place during active infection, with longitudinal follow-up. With 5 bases clipped from V and 6 bases from J, the junction kept 7 bases outside the gene matches. Germline CDR1 and CDR2: MNHEY and SVGAGI. The CDR3 totals 14 residues. This TCR came from a woman aged 60 to 75 with COVID-19, enrolled during active disease. The chain couples TRBV6-5 to TRBJ1-2, with 9 nucleotides matching TRBD1. Sequenced material: peripheral blood. CDR3 amino acids: CASSPGQGLHGYTF. Written as DNA, the CDR3 is TGTGCCAGCAGTCCCGGACAGGGGCTGCATGGCTACACCTTC.